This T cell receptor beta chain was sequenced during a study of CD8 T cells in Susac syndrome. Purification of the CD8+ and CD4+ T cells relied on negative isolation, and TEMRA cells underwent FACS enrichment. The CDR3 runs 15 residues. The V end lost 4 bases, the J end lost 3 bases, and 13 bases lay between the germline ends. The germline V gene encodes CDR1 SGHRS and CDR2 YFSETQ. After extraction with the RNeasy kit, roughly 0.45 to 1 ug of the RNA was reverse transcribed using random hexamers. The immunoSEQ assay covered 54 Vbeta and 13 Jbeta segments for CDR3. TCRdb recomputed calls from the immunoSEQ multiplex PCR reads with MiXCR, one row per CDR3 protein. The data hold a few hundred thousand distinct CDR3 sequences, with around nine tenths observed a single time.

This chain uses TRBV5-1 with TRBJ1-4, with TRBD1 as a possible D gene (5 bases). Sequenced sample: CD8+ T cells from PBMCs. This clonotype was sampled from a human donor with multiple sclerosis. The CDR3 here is CASSINQGSNEKLFF. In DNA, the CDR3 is TGCGCCAGCAGCATAAATCAGGGCTCTAATGAAAAACTGTTTTTT.